This T cell receptor beta chain was observed in a study of shared clonotypes between healthy human individuals. Study results and limitations: A reduction in generation probabilities was seen for non-shared clonotypes relative to those shared by all four donors.

Each sorted subset replicate got 200 ng genomic DNA, about 33,000 genomes. The data were produced by immunoSEQ multiplex PCR, yet TCRdb's version contains in-frame clones alone and is incomplete. This sample has under 200,000 clones, with about 93% found just once. V was trimmed by 5 bases and J by 1 base, leaving 12 bases between them. This CDR3 is 14 amino acids long. CDR1 is SGHRS and CDR2 is YFSETQ in the germline V gene. This clone showed up just once. The antigen is undetermined. The sequence was obtained from a woman aged 25 to 39 in good health. The sample consisted of naive CD4+ T cells sorted from blood. Noted subset: CD45RA+ positively selected. The rearrangement joins TRBV5-1 to TRBJ1-1; no clear D. The CDR3 coding sequence is TGCGCCAGCAGGATTCAGACTGAGAACACTGAAGCTTTCTTT. Its translation is CASRIQTENTEAFF.